The present T cell receptor (beta chain) was sequenced within a study of shared clonotypes between healthy human individuals. Study findings and constraints: What naive subsets generally showed was a larger estimated richness than memory subsets showed.

It was at deep level that the assay was run. Assay: immunoSEQ multiplex PCR; the TCRdb copy retains only in-frame clones and omits some. Found here are around 980,000 clones, around 78% of them singletons; the top ten hold 0.55% to 0.7%. CDR1 is SQVTM and CDR2 is ANQGSEA in the germline V gene. The CDR3 contains 11 residues. About this clone itself: Its antigen is still unknown. A single base is all that separates this from a far larger clone, so a read error is likely.

Healthy and HIV-negative, the adult donors had no recent acute infections or vaccinations. This receptor was taken from a man aged 18 to 29 in good health. Some clones in this sample may be carry-over from other donors' samples. The chain is built from TRBV29-1 and TRBJ1-2; D is ambiguous. Sequenced material: memory CD4+ T cells from PBMCs. This sample's subset: CD45RA-negative fraction. CDR3 sequence reads: CSISGDDGYTF. The CDR3 DNA is TGCTCTATTTCGGGAGACGATGGCTACACCTTC.